This T cell receptor beta chain was observed in a study of shared clonotypes between healthy human individuals. The CDR3 extends over 15 amino acids. Germline V gives CDR1 LNHNV, CDR2 YYDKDF (reference sequence). V lost 0 bases to trimming and J lost 5 bases, with 11 bases between them. Positively selected for CCR7, the CD45RO-negative cells used as naive CD8 cells excluded terminally differentiated effector memory CD45RA+ cells. Repertoires were generated with immunoSEQ multiplex PCR, while TCRdb's copy carries only in-frame clones and drops some. The table shows under 2,000,000 clones, with over 85% occurring only once.

The V gene is TRBV15, the J gene TRBJ2-1; perhaps TRBD2 as D (5 bases). This receptor was obtained from a man aged 18 to 30 in good health. Source material: naive CD8+ T cells sorted from blood. The CDR3 DNA reads as TGTGCCACCAGCAGAGATCCTGACTACAACAATGAGCAGTTCTTC. It encodes CATSRDPDYNNEQFF.